This is a list of T cell receptor beta chains from one sample in a study of blood T cell repertoires in COVID-19. The repertoire was sequenced with immunoSEQ multiplex PCR; TCRdb's copy has only in-frame clones and lacks some. This sample carries a few hundred thousand clones, approximately 84% of them seen once, and the ten largest clones take around 16%. The sample was peripheral blood. The source is a person between 65 and 79 years old with COVID-19, enrolled during active disease. Both conserved end residues are part of each CDR3. Each record gives: V gene, D gene, clone size, J gene, CDR3 DNA, CDR3 protein. A D gene is named only where the DNA matches it firmly. Expanded clones get a size class; other rows say once, few or many, or leave the size out.

TRBV23-1	NA	once	TRBJ1-2	TGCGCCAGCAGTCAAGGACTTTTCTTTTATGGCTACACCTTC	CASSQGLFFYGYTF
TRBV7-2	NA	NA	TRBJ1-2	TGTGCCAGCAGCTTTAACCGCCGAGCCACTAACTATGGCTACACCTTC	CASSFNRRATNYGYTF
TRBV27	TRBD1	NA	TRBJ1-5	TGTGCCAGCAGTTTAACGGGACAGACTTATAGCAATCAGCCCCAGCATTTT	CASSLTGQTYSNQPQHF
TRBV27	TRBD2	once	TRBJ2-4	TGTGCCAGCAGTAGGGCGGGAGGGGTTCTAGCCAAAAACATTCAGTACTTC	CASSRAGGVLAKNIQYF
TRBV18	NA	once	TRBJ1-2	TGTGCCAGCTCACCAGAGACAAACTATGGCTACACCTTC	CASSPETNYGYTF
TRBV4-3	TRBD1	NA	TRBJ1-1	TGCGCCAGCAGCCAAGAATGGACAGGCAACACTGAAGCTTTCTTT	CASSQEWTGNTEAFF
TRBV6-6	NA	NA	TRBJ2-1	TGTGCCAGCAGTTACCCAGGGCTCTCCTACAATGAGCAGTTCTTC	CASSYPGLSYNEQFF
TRBV25-1	TRBD1	NA	TRBJ1-1	TGTGCCAGCAGTGAACTAACAGGGGCACGGACTGAAGCTTTCTTT	CASSELTGARTEAFF
TRBV7-3	TRBD2	NA	TRBJ2-2	TGTGCCAGCAGCCTAGCGGGAGACACCGGGGAGCTGTTTTTT	CASSLAGDTGELFF
TRBV7-9	NA	few	TRBJ2-7	TGTGCCAGCAGCCCTCAGGACGAGCAGTACTTC	CASSPQDEQYF
TRBV14	NA	NA	TRBJ1-3	TGTGCCAGCAGCCCCAGGGCCTCTGGAAACACCATATATTTT	CASSPRASGNTIYF
TRBV25-1	TRBD2	NA	TRBJ2-7	TGTGCCAGCAGTGAAGAGCGGGGTCCTCGCGAGCAGTACTTC	CASSEERGPREQYF